This is a list of T cell receptor beta chains from one sample in a study of shared clonotypes between healthy human individuals. Method: immunoSEQ multiplex PCR; TCRdb's copy keeps in-frame clones and lacks some. The data hold a few million clones, with 93% observed a single time. Sequencing was carried out using naive CD4+ T cells from PBMCs. These receptors were collected from a man between 18 and 35 years old in good health. Some clones in this sample may be carry-over from other donors' samples. The CDR3 runs from the conserved cysteine through the conserved F or W. D genes are given only for firm matches. Clone size is not always given. Where it is, it says once, few, many or a class for expanded clones.

abundance: .
j_gene: TRBJ1-5
v_gene: TRBV28
d_gene: .
CDR3nt: TGTGCCAGCAGCACGACACAGGCGGGAGGGCAGCCCCAGCATTTT
CDR3aa: CASSTTQAGGQPQHF

abundance: .
j_gene: TRBJ2-2
v_gene: TRBV28
d_gene: .
CDR3nt: TGTGCCAGCAGTTTGGCCGTTACCAACACCGGGGAGCTGTTTTTT
CDR3aa: CASSLAVTNTGELFF

abundance: .
j_gene: TRBJ2-2
v_gene: TRBV9
d_gene: TRBD2
CDR3nt: TGTGCCAGCAGCCCTAGCGGGAGAGACACCGGGGAGCTGTTTTTT
CDR3aa: CASSPSGRDTGELFF

abundance: .
j_gene: TRBJ2-4
v_gene: TRBV4-3
d_gene: .
CDR3nt: TGCGCCAGCAGCCAAGGTAAAAGGGGAGAGGACATTCAGTACTTC
CDR3aa: CASSQGKRGEDIQYF

abundance: .
j_gene: TRBJ2-1
v_gene: TRBV6-5
d_gene: .
CDR3nt: TGTGCCAGCAGTTACGAAAAGTACAATGAGCAGTTCTTC
CDR3aa: CASSYEKYNEQFF

abundance: .
j_gene: TRBJ1-5
v_gene: TRBV7-2
d_gene: TRBD1
CDR3nt: TGTGCCAGCAGCCCCGACAGGGGTCAGCCCCAGCATTTT
CDR3aa: CASSPDRGQPQHF

abundance: .
j_gene: TRBJ2-1
v_gene: TRBV7-9
d_gene: .
CDR3nt: TGTGCCAGCAGCTTAGTATACCTGAATGAGCAGTTCTTC
CDR3aa: CASSLVYLNEQFF

abundance: few
j_gene: TRBJ1-2
v_gene: TRBV5-4
d_gene: TRBD1
CDR3nt: TGTGCCACAACCATCTTTCGGGACAGGGGGCGTAAAGGTTATGGCTACACCTTC
CDR3aa: CATTIFRDRGRKGYGYTF

abundance: .
j_gene: TRBJ2-1
v_gene: TRBV7-2
d_gene: TRBD2
CDR3nt: TGTGCCAGCAGCAGGGGCGGGAGTAAGGTCAATGAGCAGTTCTTC
CDR3aa: CASSRGGSKVNEQFF

abundance: .
j_gene: TRBJ1-4
v_gene: TRBV15
d_gene: TRBD1
CDR3nt: TGTGCCACCAGCAGAGGACAGGGGGCGCTGGGAGAAAAACTGTTTTTT
CDR3aa: CATSRGQGALGEKLFF

abundance: .
j_gene: TRBJ1-5
v_gene: TRBV7-9
d_gene: TRBD1
CDR3nt: TGTGCCAGCAGCCCGGGACAGTTGGATCAGCCCCAGCATTTT
CDR3aa: CASSPGQLDQPQHF

abundance: .
j_gene: TRBJ1-2
v_gene: TRBV15
d_gene: .
CDR3nt: TGTGCCACCAGCAGAGTTTTTTCAGGAAACTATGGCTACACCTTC
CDR3aa: CATSRVFSGNYGYTF

abundance: .
j_gene: TRBJ2-7
v_gene: TRBV6-5
d_gene: .
CDR3nt: TGTGCCAGCAGTTACTCCCCCAGGAATAGTTACGAGCAGTACTTC
CDR3aa: CASSYSPRNSYEQYF

abundance: .
j_gene: TRBJ1-4
v_gene: TRBV6-5
d_gene: .
CDR3nt: TGTGCCAGCAGTTACTCGGGGACGGCGAATGAAAAACTGTTTTTT
CDR3aa: CASSYSGTANEKLFF

abundance: .
j_gene: TRBJ2-1
v_gene: TRBV11-2
d_gene: TRBD2
CDR3nt: TGTGCCAGCAGACGATATAGCGGGAGGGCCGGAGAGCAGTTCTTC
CDR3aa: CASRRYSGRAGEQFF

abundance: .
j_gene: TRBJ2-3
v_gene: TRBV5-6
d_gene: TRBD2
CDR3nt: TGTGCCAGCAGTCGTCGAAGCGGGAGAACAGATACGCAGTATTTT
CDR3aa: CASSRRSGRTDTQYF

abundance: .
j_gene: TRBJ2-7
v_gene: TRBV5-4
d_gene: TRBD2
CDR3nt: TGTGCCAGCAGCCGTGGACTAGCGGGAGACCTTAGATTC
CDR3aa: CASSRGLAGDLRF